This is a list of T cell receptor beta chains from one sample in a study of blood T cell repertoires in COVID-19. Assay: immunoSEQ multiplex PCR; the TCRdb copy retains only in-frame clones and omits some. The top ten hold about 4% of the sample, which has approximately 150,000 clones, 75% to 90% seen once. What was sequenced was peripheral blood. The receptors stem from a woman in her sixties with active or convalescent COVID-19. Both conserved end residues are part of each CDR3. The D gene is left open where the match is weak. Not all rows give a size; the values are once, few, many and, for expanded clones, a class.

v_gene	abundance	d_gene	j_gene	CDR3nt	CDR3aa
TRBV4-3	once	.	TRBJ2-5	TGCGCCAGCAGCCCAAAGATCCGGGGTCACGAGACCCAGTACTTC	CASSPKIRGHETQYF
TRBV2	few	.	TRBJ1-1	TGTGCCAGCACAACCGGTGGGGGGTACACTGAAGCTTTCTTT	CASTTGGGYTEAFF
TRBV7-2	.	TRBD1	TRBJ2-5	TGTGCCAGCAGCTTGTACAGGGGCCAAGAGACCCAGTACTTC	CASSLYRGQETQYF
TRBV7-6	.	.	TRBJ2-7	TGTGCCAGCAGCTTGATACAGGGAAGAGGGGGCGAGCAGTACTTC	CASSLIQGRGGEQYF
TRBV5-6	.	TRBD2	TRBJ2-1	TGTGCCAGCAGCTGGGGACTAGCGGGGGCTTTGGGGGATGAGCAGTTCTTC	CASSWGLAGALGDEQFF
TRBV3-1/TRBV3-2	.	TRBD2	TRBJ2-5	TGTGCCAGCAGCCCACTCTGCGGGGGACCCCCCCAAGAGACCCAGTACTTC	CASSPLCGGPPQETQYF
TRBV7-2	.	TRBD2	TRBJ2-7	TGTGCCAGCAGCCTGGGCGGGGGGGCTCCCATGGAGCAGTACTTC	CASSLGGGAPMEQYF
TRBV5-8	.	.	TRBJ2-7	TGTGCCAGCAGCTTGGGGAGGATGTCCTACGAGCAGTACTTC	CASSLGRMSYEQYF
TRBV21-1	few	.	TRBJ1-5	.	CASTTAWGTGTAKNQPQHF
TRBV27	.	.	TRBJ2-5	TGTGCCAGCACCCAGGGAAGCAGATACCAAGAGACCCAGTACTTC	CASTQGSRYQETQYF
TRBV3-1/TRBV3-2	.	.	TRBJ1-2	TGTGCCAGCAGCCGCCGGGCCGCGGGGGGCTACACCTTC	CASSRRAAGGYTF
TRBV29-1	once	TRBD1	TRBJ2-7	TGCAGCGCTGAAGACAGGGACAACGAGCAGTACTTC	CSAEDRDNEQYF
TRBV5-1	.	.	TRBJ1-6	TGCGCCAGCAGCTTGGAAGGGGCCCATAATTCACCCCTCCACTTT	CASSLEGAHNSPLHF
TRBV6-6	.	TRBD2	TRBJ2-3	TGTGCCAGCAGTCCGAGGCAACTAGCGGGTAGAACAGATACGCAGTATTTT	CASSPRQLAGRTDTQYF
TRBV30	.	TRBD2	TRBJ2-3	TGTGCCTGGAGTGGCGGGGGTTACGATACGCAGTATTTT	CAWSGGGYDTQYF
TRBV19	.	.	TRBJ2-1	TGTGCCAGTAGCATCGGGTCCAGGGTTGGCTACAATGAGCAGTTCTTC	CASSIGSRVGYNEQFF
TRBV29-1	once	TRBD1	TRBJ2-7	TGCAGCGTTGAGTTTCAGGGGGTAAACGAGCAGTACTTC	CSVEFQGVNEQYF
TRBV14	.	.	TRBJ2-7	TGTGCCAGCAGCCAAGATGAGAGGCACGAGCAGTACTTC	CASSQDERHEQYF
TRBV30	.	.	TRBJ1-3	TGTGCCTGGAGTCGAGGGATCGGAAACACCATATATTTT	CAWSRGIGNTIYF
TRBV3-1/TRBV3-2	.	.	TRBJ1-6	TGTGCCAGCAGCCAAGGGCACCAATATAATTCACCCCTCCACTTT	CASSQGHQYNSPLHF
TRBV5-5	.	TRBD1	TRBJ2-2	TGTGCCAGCAGTTACAGGGGGCCCCCCACCGGGGAGCTGTTTTTT	CASSYRGPPTGELFF
TRBV4-3	.	TRBD1	TRBJ2-7	TGCGCCAGCAGCCAGGGGGACAGGGCTACCTACGAGCAGTACTTC	CASSQGDRATYEQYF
TRBV12-3/TRBV12-4	.	.	TRBJ2-1	TGTGCCAGCAGCCCCGACAGTATCAATGAGCAGTTCTTC	CASSPDSINEQFF
TRBV12-5	few	.	TRBJ1-1	TGTGCTAGTGGCACTATCATAGAGGACACTGAAGCTTTCTTT	CASGTIIEDTEAFF
TRBV24-1	.	.	TRBJ1-5	TGTGCCACCAGTGATTGTAGAGGGTATCAGCCCCAGCATTTT	CATSDCRGYQPQHF
TRBV5-1	.	TRBD2	TRBJ2-5	TGCGCCAGCAGCTTGGCTCTCTTAGCGGGGGGACAAGAGACCCAGTACTTC	CASSLALLAGGQETQYF
TRBV6-4	.	.	TRBJ2-4	TGTGCCAGCAGTGACCCCTTCTGTCCCCTACTAGCCAAAAACATTCAGTACTTC	CASSDPFCPLLAKNIQYF
TRBV10-3	.	TRBD1	TRBJ1-2	TGTGCCATCAGGACGGACAGGGAGAATGGCTACACCTTC	CAIRTDRENGYTF
TRBV14	.	.	TRBJ1-3	TGTGCCAGCAGCCAGGACCGGGATTCCTCTGGAAACACCATATATTTT	CASSQDRDSSGNTIYF
TRBV27	.	.	TRBJ1-3	TGTGCCAGCAGTTTAAGGACACCTTACTCTGGAAACACCATATATTTT	CASSLRTPYSGNTIYF
TRBV5-1	.	TRBD1	TRBJ2-1	TGCGCCAGCAGCACCGCCGGGCAGGGGGCGGCGAATGAGCAGTTCTTC	CASSTAGQGAANEQFF
TRBV5-1	.	TRBD1	TRBJ2-5	TGCGCCAGCAGTCCGGGCCGACAGGGAGAGACCCAGTACTTC	CASSPGRQGETQYF
TRBV7-9	.	.	TRBJ2-7	TGTGCCAGCAGGACAACAGGGTTTAATGACGAGCAGTACTTC	CASRTTGFNDEQYF
TRBV6-5	.	TRBD1	TRBJ1-2	TGTGCCAGCAGTTACTGGCAGGGGGGCCTGGGTGGCTACACCTTC	CASSYWQGGLGGYTF
TRBV5-5	.	TRBD2	TRBJ2-6	TGTGCCACCACCGGGGGGTCTTCTGGGGCCAACGTCCTGACTTTC	CATTGGSSGANVLTF
TRBV4-3	.	TRBD2	TRBJ2-3	TGCGCCAGCAGCCAGGGACTAGCGGGGACAGATACGCAGTATTTT	CASSQGLAGTDTQYF
TRBV5-1	.	.	TRBJ2-7	TGCGCCAGCAGCTACCTGGGAGGGGGAGGCGGCGAGCAGTACTTC	CASSYLGGGGGEQYF
TRBV11-3	.	.	TRBJ2-7	TGTGCCAGCAGCCCGGAGGACAGCTCCTACGAGCAGTACTTC	CASSPEDSSYEQYF
TRBV9	.	TRBD2	TRBJ2-3	TGTGCCAGCAGTCGAATTAGCGGGGGCATGGATACGCAGTATTTT	CASSRISGGMDTQYF
TRBV7-8	.	.	TRBJ2-1	TGTGCCAGCAGCTTTGCCGCTACCGTCTCTGGCTCCTACAATGAGCAGTTCTTC	CASSFAATVSGSYNEQFF
TRBV7-2	.	TRBD1	TRBJ1-4	TGTGCCAGCAGCTTAGCCACAGGGGATGGAAAACTGTTTTTT	CASSLATGDGKLFF
TRBV6-5	.	TRBD2	TRBJ2-1	TGTGCCAGCAGAACTAGCGGTACCTCCTACAATGAGCAGTTCTTC	CASRTSGTSYNEQFF
TRBV7-8	.	TRBD1	TRBJ1-5	TGTGCCAGCAGCCCAAGGACAGGGGAAAGCCTAAATCAGCCCCAGCATTTT	CASSPRTGESLNQPQHF
TRBV5-4	.	TRBD1	TRBJ1-6	TGTGCCAGCAGCGCAAGGGACAGACTTTTAAATTCACCCCTCCACTTT	CASSARDRLLNSPLHF
TRBV2	.	TRBD2	TRBJ2-5	TGTGCCAGCAGTGAACAGGGACTAGCGGGGGGCCCACCTGGGACCCAGTACTTC	CASSEQGLAGGPPGTQYF
TRBV6-5	.	.	TRBJ2-5	TGTGCCAGCAGTTACTCGACAGGCTTCGGCCAAGAGACCCAGTACTTC	CASSYSTGFGQETQYF
TRBV11-2	.	TRBD1	TRBJ1-6	TGTGCCAGCAGCTTTCCAGGGGGCAATGGGATCCTCCACTTT	CASSFPGGNGILHF
TRBV6-5	.	TRBD1	TRBJ2-5	TGTGCCAGCAGGCTGACAGGGCCCCAAGAGACCCAGTACTTC	CASRLTGPQETQYF
TRBV5-6	once	.	TRBJ1-3	TGTGCCAGCAGCTTACAGGGAAATGGAAACACCATATATTTT	CASSLQGNGNTIYF